This T cell receptor beta chain was retrieved from a study of T cells after yellow fever vaccination (dated by TCRdb to the late 2010s). Context from the whole study: The SMART-Seq v4 Ultra Low Input RNA kit was used to prepare libraries from fractions with low cell numbers. Bulk TCR alpha and beta repertoires were sequenced longitudinally to track T-cell clones before and after primary and booster YFV17D yellow fever vaccination. Two healthy male donors, one aged 18 to 30 and one aged 30 to 40 years, were included in the cohort. Blood was collected at multiple timepoints before and after primary and secondary immunization, and bulk PBMC replicates and cell subsets were isolated.

The treatment or condition label of this sample denotes: live attenuated yellow fever vaccine strain. At each blood-draw timepoint, two biological replicates of bulk PBMCs were collected. PBMCs were isolated from peripheral blood using a standard Ficoll-Paque protocol. TriZol was used to extract RNA from bulk PBMCs, from CD4 and CD8 fractions, and from dextramer-positive and dextramer-negative fractions. Counted from cysteine to phenylalanine, this CDR3 has 14 amino acids. Only CDR3 DNA is held: 42 bases, read in frame from base 1. The germline V end is reduced by 2 bases and the J end by 4 bases; junction bases left unmatched: 2. Taken from the germline V gene (reference sequence), the CDR1 and CDR2 loops are SGHNT and YYREEE. In the case of this clonotype: The clone's antigen remains unknown. Nothing much larger sits one base from this clone, and base qualities are not available.

TCR cDNA was made using 5'RACE template switching, a step that added a universal primer site and unique molecular identifiers. Priming of cDNA synthesis was performed from both the TCR alpha and TCR beta constant segments. Library amplification used two PCR steps, and the second PCR step added sample barcodes and sequencing adapters. Sequencing of the libraries was done on either Illumina HiSeq 2500 (2x100 bp) or NovaSeq (2x150 bp). The original pipeline was this. Demultiplexing of reads and collapsing into UMI consensus sequences were performed with MIGEC, and V(D)J alignment was carried out with MiXCR. Using edgeR on replicate PBMC samples, clonotypes were called vaccine-responding if FDR was below 0.01 and the log2 fold change was above 5 up to day 15. Each bulk clonotype received a CD4 or CD8 identity based on whether the sequenced CD4 or CD8 repertoire contained that clonotype at higher abundance. TCRdb applied fastp at Q25 and MiXCR to the public reads, then kept only in-frame beta chains. Each entry is one CDR3 protein sequence, shown with its most common DNA and genes. None of the V and J calls come from the authors' own analysis; TCRdb made them. For this sample the table gives 450,000 to 550,000 distinct CDR3 sequences, of which around a fifth were detected only once. Together, the top ten hold roughly a sixth of the sample.

Here is what the overall study found, with its caveats: Compared with the primary T-cell response, the secondary T-cell response was weaker but faster, peaking on day 5 rather than day 15. Because abundant contaminating clonotypes from the bulk population could be contained in FACS-sorted repertoires, computational filtering was required. A small fraction of clonotypes showed up in both the CD4 and CD8 compartments, probably as a result of convergent recombination. After the booster, most of the clones that had expanded following primary vaccination were detected again (approximately 95% of CD4 and around 88% of CD8), which suggests that memory was broadly maintained. The study included only two donors, which limits how far the findings can be generalized.

The material sequenced was PBMCs, taken approximately 20 days after the first yellow fever vaccination. The rearranged chain carries TRBV5-4 and TRBJ2-2; a stretch of 7 junction bases matches TRBD2. This TCR came from a man between 18 and 35 years old who received the YFV17D yellow fever vaccine. For the CDR3, the sequence is CASSFGGSTGELFF. The DNA reads as follows: TGTGCCAGCAGCTTCGGGGGGAGCACCGGGGAGCTGTTTTTT.